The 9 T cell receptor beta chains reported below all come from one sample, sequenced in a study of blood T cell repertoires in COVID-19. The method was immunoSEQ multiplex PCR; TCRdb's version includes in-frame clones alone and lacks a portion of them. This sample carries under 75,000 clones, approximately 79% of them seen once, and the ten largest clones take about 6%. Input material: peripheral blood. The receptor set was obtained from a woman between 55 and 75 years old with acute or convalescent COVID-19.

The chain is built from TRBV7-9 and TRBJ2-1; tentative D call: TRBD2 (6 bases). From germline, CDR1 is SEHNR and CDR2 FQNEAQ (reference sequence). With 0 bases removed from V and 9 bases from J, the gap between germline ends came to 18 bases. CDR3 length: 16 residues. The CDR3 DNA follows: TGTGCCAGCAGCTTAGCCGGGGACTTTCCTGGGGCTGAGCAGTTCTTC. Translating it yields CASSLAGDFPGAEQFF.

The CDR3 DNA follows: TGTGCCAGCAGGCAGTTGACTAGCGGCTACTCTTACGAGCAGTACTTC. As protein: CASRQLTSGYSYEQYF. V gene TRBV2 combines with J gene TRBJ2-7, with 9 bases that match TRBD2. The CDR3 is 16 residues long. With 6 bases clipped from V and 4 bases from J, the junction kept 13 bases outside the gene matches. CDR1 is SNHLY and CDR2 is FYNNEI in the germline V gene. The full variable domain, its missing parts supplied by reference TRBV2 and TRBJ2-7, is EPEVTQTPSHQVTQMGQEVILRCVPISNHLYFYWYRQILGQKVEFLVSFYNNEISEKSEIFDDQFSVERPDGSNFTLKIRSTKLEDSAMYFCASRQLTSGYSYEQYFGPGTRLTVT.

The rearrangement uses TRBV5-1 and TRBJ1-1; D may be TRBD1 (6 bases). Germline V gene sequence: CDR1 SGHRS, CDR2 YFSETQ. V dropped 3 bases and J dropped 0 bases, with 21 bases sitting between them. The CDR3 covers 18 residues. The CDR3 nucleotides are TGCGCCAGCAGCTCAGCCGGGACATCTAATCCAATGAACACTGAAGCTTTCTTT. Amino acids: CASSSAGTSNPMNTEAFF.

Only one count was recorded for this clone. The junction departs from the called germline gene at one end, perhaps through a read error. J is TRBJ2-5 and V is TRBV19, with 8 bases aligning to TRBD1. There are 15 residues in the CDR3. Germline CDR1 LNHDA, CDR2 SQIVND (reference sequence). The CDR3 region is CASATGTGPGEAQYF. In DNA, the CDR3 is TGTGCCAGTGCAACCGGGACAGGCCCCGGAGAGGCCCAGTACTTC. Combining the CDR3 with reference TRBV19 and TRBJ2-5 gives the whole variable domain DGGITQSPKYLFRKEGQNVTLSCEQNLNHDAMYWYRQDPGQGLRLIYYSQIVNDFQKGDIAEGYSVSREKKESFPLTVTSAQKNPTAFYLCASATGTGPGEAQYFGPGTRLLVL.

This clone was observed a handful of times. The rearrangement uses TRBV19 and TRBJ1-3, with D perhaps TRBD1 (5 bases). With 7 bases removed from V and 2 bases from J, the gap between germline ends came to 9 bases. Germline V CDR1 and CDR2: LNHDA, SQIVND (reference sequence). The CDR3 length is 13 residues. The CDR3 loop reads CASTGGAGNTIYF. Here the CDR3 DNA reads TGTGCCAGTACCGGAGGGGCTGGAAACACCATATATTTT.

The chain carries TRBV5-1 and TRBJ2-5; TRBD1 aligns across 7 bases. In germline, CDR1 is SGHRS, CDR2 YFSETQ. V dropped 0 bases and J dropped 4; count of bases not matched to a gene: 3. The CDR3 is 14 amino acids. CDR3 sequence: CASSLGQGLETQYF. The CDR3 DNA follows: TGCGCCAGCAGCTTGGGACAGGGCTTAGAGACCCAGTACTTC.

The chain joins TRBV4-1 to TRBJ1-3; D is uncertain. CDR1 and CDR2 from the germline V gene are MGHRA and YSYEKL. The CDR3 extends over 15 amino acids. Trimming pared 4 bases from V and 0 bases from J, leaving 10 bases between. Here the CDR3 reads CASSREQNSGNTIYF. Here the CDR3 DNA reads TGCGCCAGCAGCCGAGAACAGAACTCTGGAAACACCATATATTTT.

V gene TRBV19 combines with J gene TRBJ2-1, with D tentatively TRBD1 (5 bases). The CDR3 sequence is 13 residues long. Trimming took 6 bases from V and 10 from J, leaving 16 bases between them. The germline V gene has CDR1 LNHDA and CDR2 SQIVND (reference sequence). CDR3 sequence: CASSTGWGWEQFF. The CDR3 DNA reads TGTGCCAGTAGCACCGGCTGGGGCTGGGAGCAGTTCTTC.

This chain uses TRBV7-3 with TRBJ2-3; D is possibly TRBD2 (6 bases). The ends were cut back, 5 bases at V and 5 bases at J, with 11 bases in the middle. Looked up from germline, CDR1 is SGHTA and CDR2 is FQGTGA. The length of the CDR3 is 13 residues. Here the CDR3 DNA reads TGTGCCAGCAGCCCACCGGAGGGAGATACGCAGTATTTT. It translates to CASSPPEGDTQYF.